Presented here are 22 T cell receptor beta chains from one specimen sequenced in a study of PD-L1 blockade in urothelial cancer. The sample's time point: peripheral blood 6 weeks after treatment start. The assay was immunoSEQ multiplex PCR, and TCRdb's table has in-frame clones only and misses some. The table shows about 120,000 clones, with roughly 90% occurring only once. The sample in question was PBMCs, obtained around atezolizumab (anti-PD-L1) treatment. The receptors stem from a man in his 60s with urothelial cancer.

Written as DNA, the CDR3 is TGTGCCAGTGCGCCGGGGGGCATGGGAGATACGCAGTATTTT. Translated: CASAPGGMGDTQYF. The chain uses TRBV19 and TRBJ2-3; a possible D gene is TRBD2 (7 bases). The CDR3 loop spans 14 amino acids. The germline V and J ends were trimmed by 8 bases and 5 bases, with 17 bases remaining between them. In germline, CDR1 is LNHDA, CDR2 SQIVND (reference sequence). Looking up the rest from reference TRBV19 and TRBJ2-3 gives the full variable domain: DGGITQSPKYLFRKEGQNVTLSCEQNLNHDAMYWYRQDPGQGLRLIYYSQIVNDFQKGDIAEGYSVSREKKESFPLTVTSAQKNPTAFYLCASAPGGMGDTQYFGPGTRLTVL.

CDR3 bases: TGTGCCAGCAGCCAAGATAGGGGGGGTGAAAAACTGTTTTTT. This encodes CASSQDRGGEKLFF. The J gene is TRBJ1-4, the V gene TRBV4-2; a possible D gene is TRBD1 (6 bases). The CDR3 has 14 residues. From germline, CDR1 is LGHNA and CDR2 YNFKEQ. V lost 0 bases and J 7 bases, leaving 9 bases between the germline ends.

This chain links TRBV14 with TRBJ1-1; 10 bases agree with TRBD1. Germline CDR1 SGHDN, CDR2 FVKESK. The CDR3 covers 14 residues. Unmatched junction bases numbered 7, after V lost 6 bases and J lost 6 bases. Here the CDR3 reads CASRLTGGSSEAFF. The CDR3 DNA reads TGTGCCAGCAGACTGACAGGGGGCTCTTCTGAAGCTTTCTTT.

The CDR3 DNA is TGTGCCAGCAGCACAGTTGCGACTGAAGCTTTCTTT. Its translation is CASSTVATEAFF. This sequence joins TRBV11-3 and TRBJ1-1; D is uncertain. The CDR3 covers 12 residues. Trimming removed 5 bases from V and 5 bases from J, with 9 bases in between. Looked up from germline, CDR1 is SGHNT and CDR2 is YENEEA.

The genes are TRBV5-6 and TRBJ1-4; 8 bases map to TRBD1. V lost 1 base, J lost 4 bases, and 3 bases stayed unmatched. The germline V gene has CDR1 SGHDT and CDR2 YYEEEE. The CDR3 sequence is 15 residues long. The CDR3 DNA reads as TGTGCCAGCAGCTTGTACAGGGGGAGTAATGAAAAACTGTTTTTT. Its translation: CASSLYRGSNEKLFF. Full variable domain (outside the CDR3, taken from reference TRBV5-6 and TRBJ1-4): DAGVTQSPTHLIKTRGQQVTLRCSPKSGHDTVSWYQQALGQGPQFIFQYYEEEERQRGNFPDRFSGHQFPNYSSELNVNALLLGDSALYLCASSLYRGSNEKLFFGSGTQLSVL.

A single count supports this clone. The chain recombines TRBV18 with TRBJ1-4; the D is unclear. This CDR3 is built from 14 residues. Trimming took off 2 bases at V and 5 bases at J, with 9 bases between the two ends. Germline CDR1 reads KGHSH; CDR2 reads LQKENI. The CDR3 sequence: CASSPTAENEKLFF. Written as DNA, the CDR3 is TGTGCCAGCTCACCAACTGCGGAGAATGAAAAACTGTTTTTT.

This chain uses TRBV27 with TRBJ2-7; tentative D call: TRBD2 (6 bases). The CDR3 extends over 15 amino acids. Trimming took off 5 bases at V and 5 bases at J, with 19 bases between the two ends. Germline assignment: CDR1 MNHEY and CDR2 SMNVEV (reference sequence). This chain's CDR3 is CASSLAWGVENEQYF. The CDR3 DNA reads TGTGCCAGCAGTCTGGCGTGGGGGGTTGAAAACGAGCAGTACTTC.

This chain links TRBV4-2 with TRBJ2-7; 11 bases fit TRBD2. Germline V gene lookup returns CDR1 LGHNA and CDR2 YNFKEQ. CDR3 length: 15 residues. Trimming at V came to 3 bases and at J to 2 bases, leaving 3 bases not matched to a gene. Here the CDR3 DNA reads TGTGCCAGCAGCCAGGGGACTAGCGGAACCTACGAGCAGTACTTC. Translated, it gives CASSQGTSGTYEQYF.

V gene TRBV25-1 combines with J gene TRBJ2-7, with D tentatively TRBD2 (5 bases). The CDR3 has 14 amino acids. The germline V gene has CDR1 MGHDK and CDR2 SYGVNS. Trimming cost V 5 bases and J 3 bases, with 14 bases left between them. The CDR3 coding sequence is TGTGCCAGCAGTCGCCCGGGATCCCTCTACGAGCAGTACTTC. Protein: CASSRPGSLYEQYF.

A single count supports this clone. V is TRBV7-9 and J is TRBJ1-5; D gene ambiguous. The CDR3 loop spans 13 amino acids. Between the trimmed V and J ends, which lost 4 bases and 4 bases, there was a span of 8 bases. In germline, CDR1 is SEHNR, CDR2 FQNEAQ (reference sequence). The CDR3 nucleotides read TGTGCCAGCAGCTACGACGGGAATCAGCCCCAGCATTTT. Translation: CASSYDGNQPQHF.

This clone was observed once. The chain uses TRBV6-1 and TRBJ1-5; D remains ambiguous. Germline V lookup: CDR1 MNHNS, CDR2 SASEGT. Trimming left V 4 bases short and J 5 bases short, with 6 bases between. The CDR3 length is 12 residues. CDR3 loop: CASSGGDQPQHF. The CDR3 DNA reads as TGTGCCAGCAGTGGGGGAGATCAGCCCCAGCATTTT.

The chain combines TRBV11-3 with TRBJ2-1; 7 nucleotides line up with TRBD2. V lost 1 base to trimming and J lost 9 bases; unmatched junction nucleotides: 6. Looked up from germline, CDR1 is SGHNT and CDR2 is YENEEA. CDR3 length equals 14 residues. The CDR3 loop reads CASSLGSGGGEQFF. Here the CDR3 DNA reads TGTGCCAGCAGCTTAGGGTCGGGGGGAGGTGAGCAGTTCTTC.

The chain uses TRBV27 and TRBJ2-7; D might be TRBD2 (7 bases). CDR1 and CDR2 (germline): MNHEY, SMNVEV (reference sequence). The length of the CDR3 is 13 residues. V was cut by 9 bases and J by 2 bases, with 14 bases left in between. The CDR3 protein is CASQEGGTYEQYF. The CDR3 nucleotides read TGTGCCAGTCAGGAGGGGGGGACCTACGAGCAGTACTTC.

This clone occurred once. The rearrangement links TRBV5-1 to TRBJ1-5; 10 bases match TRBD1. Germline V lookup: CDR1 SGHRS, CDR2 YFSETQ. This CDR3 has 15 amino acids. V dropped 4 bases and J dropped 3; count of bases not matched to a gene: 4. CDR3 nucleotide sequence: TGCGCCAGCAGCCCGACAGGGGGCCCCAATCAGCCCCAGCATTTT. Translation: CASSPTGGPNQPQHF.

The chain has TRBV5-4 and TRBJ2-1, with TRBD2 identical over 8 bases. Germline assignment: CDR1 SGHNT and CDR2 YYREEE (reference sequence). The CDR3 runs 16 residues. V was clipped by 7 bases and J by 2 bases; unmatched bases: 11. The CDR3 region is CASEAGGPTTYNEQFF. CDR3 nucleotide sequence: TGTGCCAGCGAGGCGGGGGGCCCTACTACCTACAATGAGCAGTTCTTC.

This chain joins TRBV7-9 and TRBJ1-1; 9 bases fit TRBD1. The germline gives CDR1 SEHNR, CDR2 FQNEAQ (reference sequence). The length of the CDR3 is 15 residues. V lost 6 bases to trimming and J lost 3 bases; unmatched junction nucleotides: 8. The CDR3 DNA is TGTGCCAGCAGGCCGACAGGGGGAGGGGACACTGAAGCTTTCTTT. Residues: CASRPTGGGDTEAFF.

The chain is built from TRBV11-3 and TRBJ2-3; D ambiguous. The germline CDR1 and CDR2 sequences are SGHNT and YENEEA. The V and J ends lost 1 base and 5 bases respectively, with 7 bases between them. The CDR3 is 13 amino acids. The CDR3 DNA follows: TGTGCCAGCAGCTTAGGTTCGGTAGATACGCAGTATTTT. It is translated as CASSLGSVDTQYF.

The chain recombines TRBV6-6 with TRBJ2-1; no clear D gene. The germline V gene encodes CDR1 MNHNY and CDR2 SVGAGI (reference sequence). The CDR3 spans 14 residues. Trimming removed 2 bases from V and 2 bases from J, with 7 bases in between. CDR3 nucleotide sequence: TGTGCCAGCAGTTACGCCACTACCTACAATGAGCAGTTCTTC. Amino acids: CASSYATTYNEQFF.

This clone has just a few counts. The rearrangement uses TRBV28 and TRBJ1-5; D ambiguous. With 5 bases removed from V and 2 bases from J, the gap between germline ends came to 13 bases. Germline CDR1 reads MDHEN; CDR2 reads SYDVKM. The CDR3 is 15 amino acids. Here the CDR3 reads CASSLTHAGNQPQHF. The CDR3 DNA sequence: TGTGCCAGCAGTCTAACACATGCGGGCAATCAGCCCCAGCATTTT.

The chain uses TRBV11-3 and TRBJ2-2; 10 nucleotides agree with TRBD2. CDR3 length equals 18 residues. Germline CDR1 is SGHNT and CDR2 is YENEEA. With 1 base clipped from V and 3 bases from J, the junction kept 8 bases outside the gene matches. This CDR3 reads CASSLAPLAGAYTGELFF. CDR3 sequence (DNA): TGTGCCAGCAGCTTAGCCCCCCTAGCGGGGGCTTACACCGGGGAGCTGTTTTTT.

The CDR3 region has the DNA TGTGCCAGCGCGCTAGCGGGCACAGATACGCAGTATTTT. This translates into CASALAGTDTQYF. The chain links TRBV6-5 to TRBJ2-3, with 7 bases fitting TRBD2. J lost 1 base, V lost 8 bases, and 3 bases had no gene match. Per the germline V gene, CDR1 is MNHEY and CDR2 is SVGAGI. This CDR3 region has 13 residues.

DNA for the CDR3: TGTGCCAGCGGGGACAGGGGCTACAATGAGCAGTTCTTC. This sequence encodes CASGDRGYNEQFF. J is TRBJ2-1 and V is TRBV27; 10 bases are shared with TRBD1. The CDR3 contains 13 residues. Germline CDR1 MNHEY, CDR2 SMNVEV (reference sequence). Trimming at V came to 8 bases and at J to 3 bases, leaving 1 base not matched to a gene.